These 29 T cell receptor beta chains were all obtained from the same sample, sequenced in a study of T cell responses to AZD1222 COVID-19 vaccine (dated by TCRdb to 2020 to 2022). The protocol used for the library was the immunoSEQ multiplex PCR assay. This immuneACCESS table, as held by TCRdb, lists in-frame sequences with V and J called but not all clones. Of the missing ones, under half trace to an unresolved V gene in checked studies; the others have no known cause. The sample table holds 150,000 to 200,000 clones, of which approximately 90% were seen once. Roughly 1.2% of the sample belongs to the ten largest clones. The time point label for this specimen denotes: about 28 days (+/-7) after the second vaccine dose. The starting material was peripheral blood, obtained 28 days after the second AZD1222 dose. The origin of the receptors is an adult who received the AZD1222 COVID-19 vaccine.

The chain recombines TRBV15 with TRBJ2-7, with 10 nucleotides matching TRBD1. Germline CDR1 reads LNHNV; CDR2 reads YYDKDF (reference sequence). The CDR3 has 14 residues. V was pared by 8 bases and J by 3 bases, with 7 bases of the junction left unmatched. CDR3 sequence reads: CATLDRDRGYEQYF. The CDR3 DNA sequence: TGTGCCACCCTTGACCGGGACAGGGGCTACGAGCAGTACTTC. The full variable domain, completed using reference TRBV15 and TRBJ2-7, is DAMVIQNPRYQVTQFGKPVTLSCSQTLNHNVMYWYQQKSSQAPKLLFHYYDKDFNNEADTPDNFQSRRPNTSFCFLDIRSPGLGDTAMYLCATLDRDRGYEQYFGPGTRLTVT.

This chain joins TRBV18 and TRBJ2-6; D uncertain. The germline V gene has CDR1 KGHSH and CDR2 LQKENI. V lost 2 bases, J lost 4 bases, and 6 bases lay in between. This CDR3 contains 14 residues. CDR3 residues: CASSPSAGANVLTF. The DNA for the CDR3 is TGTGCCAGCTCACCATCTGCCGGGGCCAACGTCCTGACTTTC.

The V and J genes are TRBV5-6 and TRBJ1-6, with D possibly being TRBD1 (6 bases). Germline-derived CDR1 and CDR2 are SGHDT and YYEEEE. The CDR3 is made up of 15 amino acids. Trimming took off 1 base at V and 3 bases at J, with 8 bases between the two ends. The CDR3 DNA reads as TGTGCCAGCAGCTTGTCCAGGGGCTATAATTCACCCCTCCACTTT. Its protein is CASSLSRGYNSPLHF.

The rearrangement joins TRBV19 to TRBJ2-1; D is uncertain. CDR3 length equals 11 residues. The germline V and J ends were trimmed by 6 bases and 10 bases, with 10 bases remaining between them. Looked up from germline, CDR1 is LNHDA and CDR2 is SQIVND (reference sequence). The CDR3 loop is CASSNVGEQFF. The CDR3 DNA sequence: TGTGCCAGTAGCAATGTAGGGGAGCAGTTCTTC.

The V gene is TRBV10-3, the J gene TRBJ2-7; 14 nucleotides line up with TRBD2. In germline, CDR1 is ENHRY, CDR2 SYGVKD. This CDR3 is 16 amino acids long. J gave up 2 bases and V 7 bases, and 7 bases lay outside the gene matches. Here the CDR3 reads CAITGTSGSRTYEQYF. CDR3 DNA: TGTGCCATCACCGGGACTAGCGGGAGTAGAACCTACGAGCAGTACTTC.

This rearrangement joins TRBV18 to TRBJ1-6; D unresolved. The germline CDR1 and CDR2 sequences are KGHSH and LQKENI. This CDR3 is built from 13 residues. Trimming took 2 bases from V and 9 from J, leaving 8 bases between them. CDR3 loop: CASSPGVASPLHF. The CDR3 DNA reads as TGTGCCAGCTCACCAGGGGTGGCTTCACCCCTCCACTTT.

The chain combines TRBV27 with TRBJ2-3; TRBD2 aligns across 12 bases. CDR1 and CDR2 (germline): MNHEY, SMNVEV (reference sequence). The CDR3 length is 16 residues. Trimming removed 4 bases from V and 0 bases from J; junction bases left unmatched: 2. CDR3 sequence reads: CASSSSGGASTDTQYF. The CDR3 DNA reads TGTGCCAGCAGTTCTAGCGGGGGGGCTAGCACAGATACGCAGTATTTT.

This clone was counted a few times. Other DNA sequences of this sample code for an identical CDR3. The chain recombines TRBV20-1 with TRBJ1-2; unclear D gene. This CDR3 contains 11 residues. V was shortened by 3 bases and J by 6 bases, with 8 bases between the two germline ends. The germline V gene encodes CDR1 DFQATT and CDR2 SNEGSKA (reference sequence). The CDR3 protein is CSASAGNGYTF. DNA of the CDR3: TGCAGTGCTAGTGCCGGAAATGGCTACACCTTC.

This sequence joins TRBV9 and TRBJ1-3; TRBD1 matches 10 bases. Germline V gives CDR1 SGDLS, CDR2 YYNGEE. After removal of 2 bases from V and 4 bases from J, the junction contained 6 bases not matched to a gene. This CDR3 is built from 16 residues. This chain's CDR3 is CASSVQGQGIGNTIYF. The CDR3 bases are TGTGCCAGCAGCGTGCAGGGACAGGGGATAGGAAACACCATATATTTT.

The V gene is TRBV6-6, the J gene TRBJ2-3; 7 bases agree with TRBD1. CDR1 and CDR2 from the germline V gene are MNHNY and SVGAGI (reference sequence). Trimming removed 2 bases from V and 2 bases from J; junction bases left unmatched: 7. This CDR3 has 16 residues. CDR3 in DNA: TGTGCCAGCAGTTACCCCGGGACAGCTAACACAGATACGCAGTATTTT. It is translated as CASSYPGTANTDTQYF.

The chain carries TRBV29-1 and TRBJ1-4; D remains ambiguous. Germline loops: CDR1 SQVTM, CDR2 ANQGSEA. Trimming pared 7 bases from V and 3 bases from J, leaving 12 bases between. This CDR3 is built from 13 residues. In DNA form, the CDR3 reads TGCAGCGCCACCCACGGGGCTAATGAAAAACTGTTTTTT. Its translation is CSATHGANEKLFF.

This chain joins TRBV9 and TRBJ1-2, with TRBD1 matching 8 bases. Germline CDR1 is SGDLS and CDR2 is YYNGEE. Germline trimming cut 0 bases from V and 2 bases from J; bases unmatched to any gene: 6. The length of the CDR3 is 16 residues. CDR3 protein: CASSVGAQGANYGYTF. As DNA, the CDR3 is TGTGCCAGCAGCGTAGGGGCGCAGGGGGCAAACTATGGCTACACCTTC.

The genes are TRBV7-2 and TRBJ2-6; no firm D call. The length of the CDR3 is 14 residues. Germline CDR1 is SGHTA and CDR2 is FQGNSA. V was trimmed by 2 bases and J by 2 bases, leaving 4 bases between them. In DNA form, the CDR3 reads TGTGCCAGCAGCTTAAATCCTGGGGCCAACGTCCTGACTTTC. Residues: CASSLNPGANVLTF.

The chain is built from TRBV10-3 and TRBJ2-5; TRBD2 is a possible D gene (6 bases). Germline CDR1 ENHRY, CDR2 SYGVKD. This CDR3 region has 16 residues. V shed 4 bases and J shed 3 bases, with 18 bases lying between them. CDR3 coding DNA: TGTGCCATCAGTGGGGGGGTCGGAGTCGGGAAAGAGACCCAGTACTTC. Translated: CAISGGVGVGKETQYF.

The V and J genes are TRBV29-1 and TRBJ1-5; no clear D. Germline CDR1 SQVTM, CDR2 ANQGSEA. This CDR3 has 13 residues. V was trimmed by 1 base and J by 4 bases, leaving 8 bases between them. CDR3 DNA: TGCAGCGTTGAAGCGGGCAGTAATCAGCCCCAGCATTTT. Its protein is CSVEAGSNQPQHF.

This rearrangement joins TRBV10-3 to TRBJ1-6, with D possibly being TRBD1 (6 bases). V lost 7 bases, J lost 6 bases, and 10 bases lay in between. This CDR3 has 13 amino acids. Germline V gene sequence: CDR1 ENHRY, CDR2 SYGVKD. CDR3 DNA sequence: TGTGCCATCAACCAGGACAGTAATTCACCCCTCCACTTT. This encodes CAINQDSNSPLHF.

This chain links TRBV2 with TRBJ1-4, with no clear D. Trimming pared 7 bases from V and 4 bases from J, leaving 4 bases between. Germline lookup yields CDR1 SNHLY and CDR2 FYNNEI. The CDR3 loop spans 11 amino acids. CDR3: CASKNNEKLFF. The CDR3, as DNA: TGTGCCAGCAAAAATAATGAAAAACTGTTTTTT.

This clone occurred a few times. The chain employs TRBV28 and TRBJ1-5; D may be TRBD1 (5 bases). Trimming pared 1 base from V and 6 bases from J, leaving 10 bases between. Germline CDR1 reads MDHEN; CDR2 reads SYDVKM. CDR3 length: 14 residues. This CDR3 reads CASSLSGIGQPQHF. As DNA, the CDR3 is TGTGCCAGCAGTTTATCAGGGATCGGTCAGCCCCAGCATTTT.

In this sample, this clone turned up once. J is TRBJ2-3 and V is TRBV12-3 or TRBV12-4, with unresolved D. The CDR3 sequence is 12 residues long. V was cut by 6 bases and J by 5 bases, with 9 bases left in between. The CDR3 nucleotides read TGTGCCAGCAGCCAGTATGGAGATACGCAGTATTTT. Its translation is CASSQYGDTQYF.

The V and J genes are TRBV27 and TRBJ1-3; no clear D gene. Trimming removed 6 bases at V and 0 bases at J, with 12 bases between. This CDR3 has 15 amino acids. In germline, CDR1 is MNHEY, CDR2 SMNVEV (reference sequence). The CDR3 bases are TGTGCCAGCAGCCGAGGGTATTACTCTGGAAACACCATATATTTT. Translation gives CASSRGYYSGNTIYF.

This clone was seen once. The CDR3 spells CASSTGQGRQPQHF. CDR3 in DNA: TGTGCCAGCAGCACAGGACAGGGAAGACAGCCCCAGCATTTT. The chain has TRBV11-3 and TRBJ1-5; the match to TRBD1 covers 8 bases. The V and J ends lost 5 bases and 7 bases, in that order; junction bases with no gene match: 7. This CDR3 is 14 amino acids long. CDR1 and CDR2 (germline): SGHNT, YENEEA.

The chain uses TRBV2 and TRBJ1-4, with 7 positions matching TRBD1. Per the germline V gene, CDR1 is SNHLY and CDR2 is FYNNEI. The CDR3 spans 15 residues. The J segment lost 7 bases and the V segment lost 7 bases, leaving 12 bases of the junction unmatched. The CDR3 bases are TGTGCCAGCAACGGACAGGAAAGACTGGTTGAAAAACTGTTTTTT. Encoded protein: CASNGQERLVEKLFF.

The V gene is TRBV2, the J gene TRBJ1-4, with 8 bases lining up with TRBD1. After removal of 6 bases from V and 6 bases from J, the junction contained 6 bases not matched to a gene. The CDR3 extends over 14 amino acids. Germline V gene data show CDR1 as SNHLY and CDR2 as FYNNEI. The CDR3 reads CASRTGTGDEKLFF. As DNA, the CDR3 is TGTGCCAGCAGGACCGGGACAGGTGATGAAAAACTGTTTTTT. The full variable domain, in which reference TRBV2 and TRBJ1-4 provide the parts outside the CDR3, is EPEVTQTPSHQVTQMGQEVILRCVPISNHLYFYWYRQILGQKVEFLVSFYNNEISEKSEIFDDQFSVERPDGSNFTLKIRSTKLEDSAMYFCASRTGTGDEKLFFGSGTQLSVL.

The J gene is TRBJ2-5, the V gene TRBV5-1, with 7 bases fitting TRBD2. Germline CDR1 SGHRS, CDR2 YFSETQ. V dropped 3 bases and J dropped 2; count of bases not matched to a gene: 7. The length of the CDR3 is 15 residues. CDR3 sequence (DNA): TGCGCCAGCAGCTCTCTGGCAGCGGGGCAAGAGACCCAGTACTTC. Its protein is CASSSLAAGQETQYF.

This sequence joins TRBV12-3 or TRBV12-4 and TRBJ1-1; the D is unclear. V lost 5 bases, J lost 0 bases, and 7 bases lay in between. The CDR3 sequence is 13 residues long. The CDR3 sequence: CASSTPMNTEAFF. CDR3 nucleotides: TGTGCCAGCAGTACCCCAATGAACACTGAAGCTTTCTTT.

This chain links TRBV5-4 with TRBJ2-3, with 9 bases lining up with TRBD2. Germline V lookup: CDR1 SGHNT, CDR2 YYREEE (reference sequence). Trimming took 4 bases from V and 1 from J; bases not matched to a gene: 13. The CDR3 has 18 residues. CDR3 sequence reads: CASSTFRGGAGGTDTQYF. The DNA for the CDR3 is TGTGCCAGCAGCACCTTCCGCGGGGGGGCCGGTGGCACAGATACGCAGTATTTT. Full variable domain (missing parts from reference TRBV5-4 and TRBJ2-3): ETGVTQSPTHLIKTRGQQVTLRCSSQSGHNTVSWYQQALGQGPQFIFQYYREEENGRGNFPPRFSGLQFPNYSSELNVNALELDDSALYLCASSTFRGGAGGTDTQYFGPGTRLTVL.

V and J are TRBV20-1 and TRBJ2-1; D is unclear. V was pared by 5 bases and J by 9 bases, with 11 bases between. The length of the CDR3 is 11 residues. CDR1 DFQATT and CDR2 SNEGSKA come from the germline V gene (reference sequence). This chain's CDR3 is CSAQDPFEQFF. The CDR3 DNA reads TGCAGTGCTCAAGACCCTTTTGAGCAGTTCTTC.

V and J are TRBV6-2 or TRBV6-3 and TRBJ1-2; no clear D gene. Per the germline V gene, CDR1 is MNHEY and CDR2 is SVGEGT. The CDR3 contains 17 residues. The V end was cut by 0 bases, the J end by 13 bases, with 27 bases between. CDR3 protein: CASSYSSSAGSLSSSTF. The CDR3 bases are TGTGCCAGCAGTTACTCGAGTTCGGCAGGCAGCCTTTCCTCTTCCACCTTC.

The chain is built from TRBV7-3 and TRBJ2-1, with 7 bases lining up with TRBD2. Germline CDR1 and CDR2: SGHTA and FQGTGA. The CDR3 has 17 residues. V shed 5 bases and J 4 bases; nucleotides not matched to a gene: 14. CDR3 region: CASSPWEGPLGYNEQFF. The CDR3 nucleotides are TGTGCCAGCAGCCCATGGGAGGGGCCCTTGGGGTACAATGAGCAGTTCTTC. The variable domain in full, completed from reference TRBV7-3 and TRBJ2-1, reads GAGVSQTPSNKVTEKGKYVELRCDPISGHTALYWYRQSLGQGPEFLIYFQGTGAADDSGLPNDRFFAVRPEGSVSTLKIQRTERGDSAVYLCASSPWEGPLGYNEQFFGPGTRLTVL.